This T cell receptor (beta chain) was sequenced for a study of T cell responses to AZD1222 COVID-19 vaccine. Sequencing was performed with immunoSEQ multiplex PCR; in TCRdb, only in-frame clones are kept and a portion is missing. Among about 89,000 clones listed, around 90% were seen once. Trimming removed 2 bases at V and 1 base at J, with 10 bases between. The germline V gene has CDR1 MNHEY and CDR2 SVGAGI. The CDR3 consists of 15 residues. Sequenced material: peripheral blood, taken on day 0 of MenACWY control vaccination. The sequence was obtained from an adult in good health. The chain couples TRBV6-5 to TRBJ2-3; D not resolved. The CDR3 sequence is CASSYVDGRTDTQYF. The DNA for the CDR3 is TGTGCCAGCAGTTACGTGGACGGACGCACAGATACGCAGTATTTT.